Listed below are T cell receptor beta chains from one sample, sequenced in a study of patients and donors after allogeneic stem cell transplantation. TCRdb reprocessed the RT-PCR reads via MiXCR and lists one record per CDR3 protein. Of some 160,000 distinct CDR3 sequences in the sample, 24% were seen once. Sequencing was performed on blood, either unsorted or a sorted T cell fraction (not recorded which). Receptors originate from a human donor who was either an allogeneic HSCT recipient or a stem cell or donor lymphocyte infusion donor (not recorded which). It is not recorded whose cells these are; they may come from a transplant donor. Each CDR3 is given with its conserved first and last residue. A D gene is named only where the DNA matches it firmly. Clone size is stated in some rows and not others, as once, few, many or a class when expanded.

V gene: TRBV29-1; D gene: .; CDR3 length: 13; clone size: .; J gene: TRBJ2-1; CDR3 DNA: TGCAGCGTGTCCTCGGGTGGGTACAATGAGCAGTTCTTC; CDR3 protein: CSVSSGGYNEQFF
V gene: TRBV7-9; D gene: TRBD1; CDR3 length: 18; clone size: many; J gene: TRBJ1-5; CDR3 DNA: TGTGCCAGCAGCCTCGGACAGGGGAGGGTGTATAGCAATCAGCCCCAGCATTTT; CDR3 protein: CASSLGQGRVYSNQPQHF
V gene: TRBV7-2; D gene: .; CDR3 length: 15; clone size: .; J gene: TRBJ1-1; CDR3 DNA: TGTGCCAGCAGCCCAACACCCCGGGGGAAGAAAGAAGCTTTCTTT; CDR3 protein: CASSPTPRGKKEAFF
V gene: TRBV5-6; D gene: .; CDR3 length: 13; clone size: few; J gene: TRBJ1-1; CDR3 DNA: TGTGCCAGCAGCTCGCATGGAAACACTGAAGCTTTCTTT; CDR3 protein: CASSSHGNTEAFF
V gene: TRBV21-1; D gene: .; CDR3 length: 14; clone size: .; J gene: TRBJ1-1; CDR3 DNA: TGTGCCAGCAGCAAAGGAAGGGGGGGAACTGAAGCTTTCTTT; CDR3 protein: CASSKGRGGTEAFF
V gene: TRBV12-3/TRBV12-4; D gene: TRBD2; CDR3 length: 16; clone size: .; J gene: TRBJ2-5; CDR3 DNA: TGTGCCAGCAGTTTAAGTAGCGGGAGGGCCCGTGAGACCCAGTACTTC; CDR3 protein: CASSLSSGRARETQYF
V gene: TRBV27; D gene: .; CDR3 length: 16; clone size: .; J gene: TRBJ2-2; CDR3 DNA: TGTGCCAGCAGTCTTATCGGGACCATGAACACCGGGGAGCTGTTTTTT; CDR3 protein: CASSLIGTMNTGELFF
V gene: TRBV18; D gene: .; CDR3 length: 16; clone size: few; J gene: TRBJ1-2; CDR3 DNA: TGTGCCAGCTCACCACAAAATAGGAACAGCCTGTATGGCTACACCTTC; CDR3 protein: CASSPQNRNSLYGYTF
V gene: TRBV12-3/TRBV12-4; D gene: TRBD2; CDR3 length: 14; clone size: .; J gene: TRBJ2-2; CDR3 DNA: TGTGCCAGCAGTTTGCTAGCGGGGGGCGGGGAGCTGTTTTTT; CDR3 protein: CASSLLAGGGELFF
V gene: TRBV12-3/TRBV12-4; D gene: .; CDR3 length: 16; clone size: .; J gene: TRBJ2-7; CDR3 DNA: TGTGCCAGCAGTTCCCGGGGCGCTGGATACGGCTACGAGCAGTACTTC; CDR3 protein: CASSSRGAGYGYEQYF
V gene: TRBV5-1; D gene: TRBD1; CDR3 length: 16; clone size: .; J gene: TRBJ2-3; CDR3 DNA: TGCGCCAGCAGCGAATCCGGGACAGGGAGCACAGATACGCAGTATTTT; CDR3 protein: CASSESGTGSTDTQYF
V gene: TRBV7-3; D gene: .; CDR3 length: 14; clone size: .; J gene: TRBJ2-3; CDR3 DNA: TGTGCCAGCAGCTTAACGCCTTTCACAGATACGCAGTATTTT; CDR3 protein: CASSLTPFTDTQYF
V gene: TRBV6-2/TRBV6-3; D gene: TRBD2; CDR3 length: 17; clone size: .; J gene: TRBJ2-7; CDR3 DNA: TGTGCCAGCAGTTCCACGGGACTAGTCGTGATCTCCTACGAGCAGTACTTC; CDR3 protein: CASSSTGLVVISYEQYF
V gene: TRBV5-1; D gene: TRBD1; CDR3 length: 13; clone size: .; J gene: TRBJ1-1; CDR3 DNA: TGCGCCAGCAGCCCAGGGGGGACAGGTGAAGCTTTCTTT; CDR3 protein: CASSPGGTGEAFF
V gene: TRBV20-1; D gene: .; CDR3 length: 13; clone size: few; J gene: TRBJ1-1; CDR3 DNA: TGCAGTGCTCTCCCTGGCGGGCACACTGAAGCTTTCTTT; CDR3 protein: CSALPGGHTEAFF
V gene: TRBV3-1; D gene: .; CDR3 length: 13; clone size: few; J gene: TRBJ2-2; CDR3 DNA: TGTGCCAGCGGGGGTACAGCCACCGGGGAGCTGTTTTTT; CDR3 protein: CASGGTATGELFF
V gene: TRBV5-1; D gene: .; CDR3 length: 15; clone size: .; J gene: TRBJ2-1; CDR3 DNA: TGCGCCAGCAGGGAGGGGTTATGGGCCTACAATGAGCAGTTCTTC; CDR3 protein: CASREGLWAYNEQFF
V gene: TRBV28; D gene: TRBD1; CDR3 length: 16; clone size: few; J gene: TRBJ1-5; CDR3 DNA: TGTGCCAGCAGTTCTTCCGGGACAGGGGCTTGGCAGCCCCAGCATTTT; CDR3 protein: CASSSSGTGAWQPQHF
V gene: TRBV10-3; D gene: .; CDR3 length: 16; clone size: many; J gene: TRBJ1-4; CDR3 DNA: TGTGCCATCAGTGACCCCGAGCAGGGCCTGGATGAAAAACTGTTTTTT; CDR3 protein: CAISDPEQGLDEKLFF
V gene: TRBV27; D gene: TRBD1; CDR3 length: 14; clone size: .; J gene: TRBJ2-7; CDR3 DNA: TGTGCCAGCAGTTTGTGGACAGGGTCAGGTGAGCAGTACTTC; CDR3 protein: CASSLWTGSGEQYF
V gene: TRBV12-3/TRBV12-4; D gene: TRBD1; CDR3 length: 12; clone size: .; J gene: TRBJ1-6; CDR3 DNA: TGTGCCACGGGACAGGGGAATTCACCCCTCCACTTT; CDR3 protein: CATGQGNSPLHF
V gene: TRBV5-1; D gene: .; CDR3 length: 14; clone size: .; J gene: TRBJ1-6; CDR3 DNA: TGCGCCAGCAGCTTGGACAGGGAAGTATCACCCCTCCACTTT; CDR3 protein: CASSLDREVSPLHF
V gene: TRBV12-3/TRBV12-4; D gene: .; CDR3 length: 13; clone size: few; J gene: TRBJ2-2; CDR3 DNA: TGTGCCAGCAGTTTAAGGGGAGCCGGGGAGCTGTTTTTT; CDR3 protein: CASSLRGAGELFF
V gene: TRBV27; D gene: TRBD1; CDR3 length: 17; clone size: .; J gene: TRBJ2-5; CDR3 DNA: TGTGCCAGCAGCTTCATCATCGGGACAGCTATCCAAGAGACCCAGTACTTC; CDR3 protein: CASSFIIGTAIQETQYF
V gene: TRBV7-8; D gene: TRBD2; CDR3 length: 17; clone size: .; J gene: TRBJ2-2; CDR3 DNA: TGTGCCAGCAGCTATAGTCGGACTAGCGGGTATACCGGGGAGCTGTTTTTT; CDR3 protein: CASSYSRTSGYTGELFF
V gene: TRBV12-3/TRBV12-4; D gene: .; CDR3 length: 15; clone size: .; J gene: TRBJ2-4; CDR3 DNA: TGTGCCATAAATTATGGGGGCCTGGCAGAGGCCATTCAGTACTTC; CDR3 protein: CAINYGGLAEAIQYF
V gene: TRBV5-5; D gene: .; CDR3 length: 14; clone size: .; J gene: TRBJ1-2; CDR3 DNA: TGTGCCAGCAGCCCTCGGACGGAGGTTGGGGGCTACACCTTC; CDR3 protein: CASSPRTEVGGYTF
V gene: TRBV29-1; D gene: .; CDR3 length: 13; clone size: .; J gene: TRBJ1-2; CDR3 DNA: TGCAGCGTTGAAGGGGATGTTGACTATGGCTACACCTTC; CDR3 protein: CSVEGDVDYGYTF
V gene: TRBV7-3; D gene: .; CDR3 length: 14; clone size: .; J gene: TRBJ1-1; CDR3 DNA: TGTGCCAGCAGCTTAAATCAGGGCCCCACTGAAGCTTTCTTT; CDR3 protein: CASSLNQGPTEAFF
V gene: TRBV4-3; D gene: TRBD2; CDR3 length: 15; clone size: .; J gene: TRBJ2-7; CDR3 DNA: TGCGCCAGCAGCCAAGATCTGCGGGAGGAGGACGAGCAGTACTTC; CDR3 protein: CASSQDLREEDEQYF
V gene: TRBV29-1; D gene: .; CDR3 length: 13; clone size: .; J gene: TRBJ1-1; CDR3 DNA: TGCAGCGTTGAACGGCAGGTGAACACTGAAGCTTTCTTT; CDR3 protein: CSVERQVNTEAFF
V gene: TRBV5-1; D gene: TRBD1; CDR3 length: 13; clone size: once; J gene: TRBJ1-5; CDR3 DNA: TGCGCCAGCAGCGTCACAGGGGATCAGCCCCAGCATTTT; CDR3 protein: CASSVTGDQPQHF
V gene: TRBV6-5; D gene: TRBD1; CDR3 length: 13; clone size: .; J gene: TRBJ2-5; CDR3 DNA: TGTGCCAGCAGTGACAGGGGGGAAGAGTCCCAGTACTTC; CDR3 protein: CASSDRGEESQYF
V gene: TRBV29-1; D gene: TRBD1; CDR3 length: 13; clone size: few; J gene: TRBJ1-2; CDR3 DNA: TGCAGCGTTCCGGGACAGATCAACTATGGCTACACCTTC; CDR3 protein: CSVPGQINYGYTF
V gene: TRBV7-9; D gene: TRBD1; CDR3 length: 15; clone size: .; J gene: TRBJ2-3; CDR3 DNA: TGTGCCAGCAGCTCTAACAGGGGGAACACAGATACGCAGTATTTT; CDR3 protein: CASSSNRGNTDTQYF
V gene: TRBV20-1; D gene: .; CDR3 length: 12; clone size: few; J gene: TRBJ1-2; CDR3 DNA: TGCCTCGCAACAGCAGGGGAAAGGGGCTACACCTTC; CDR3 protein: CLATAGERGYTF
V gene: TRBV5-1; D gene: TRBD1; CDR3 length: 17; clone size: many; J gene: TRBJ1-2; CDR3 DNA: TGCGCCAGCAGTTCCGATCCCGGGACAGGGGGCAATGGAGGCTACACCTTC; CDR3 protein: CASSSDPGTGGNGGYTF
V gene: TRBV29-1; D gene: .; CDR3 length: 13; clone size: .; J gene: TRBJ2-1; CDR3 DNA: TGCAGCGTTGGGAGCTACAGCTACAATGAGCAGTTCTTC; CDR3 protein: CSVGSYSYNEQFF
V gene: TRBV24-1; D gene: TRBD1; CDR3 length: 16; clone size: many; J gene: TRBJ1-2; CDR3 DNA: TGTGCCACCAGTGGGTATGGACAGGGGTACGACTATGGCTACACCTTC; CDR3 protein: CATSGYGQGYDYGYTF
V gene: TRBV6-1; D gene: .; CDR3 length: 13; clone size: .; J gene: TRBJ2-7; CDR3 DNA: TGTGCCAGCAGTGCCTGGGAAGGGTGGGAGCAGTACTTC; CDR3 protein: CASSAWEGWEQYF
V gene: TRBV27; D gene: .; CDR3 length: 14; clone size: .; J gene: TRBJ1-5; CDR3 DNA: TGTGCCAGCAGTTCCTGGGGGGGTGCTCAGCCCCAGCATTTT; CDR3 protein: CASSSWGGAQPQHF
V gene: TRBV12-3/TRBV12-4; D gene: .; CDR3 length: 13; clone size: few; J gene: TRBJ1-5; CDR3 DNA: TGTGCCAGCAGTTTACAGGGTCGGCAGCCCCAGCATTTT; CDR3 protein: CASSLQGRQPQHF
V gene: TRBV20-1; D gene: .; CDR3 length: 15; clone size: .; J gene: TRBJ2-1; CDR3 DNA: TGCAGTGCTAGGAACCCGGGACGCTCCTACAATGAGCAGTTCTTC; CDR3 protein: CSARNPGRSYNEQFF
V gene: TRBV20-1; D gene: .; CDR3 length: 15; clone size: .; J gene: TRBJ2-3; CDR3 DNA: TGCAGTGCTAGGCTAGCGCCAGCCCCCCCAGATACGCAGTATTTT; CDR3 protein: CSARLAPAPPDTQYF
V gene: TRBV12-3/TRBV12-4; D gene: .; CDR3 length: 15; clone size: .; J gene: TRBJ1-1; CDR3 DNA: TGTGCCAGCAGGGAAACGTTGGGGGCGAACACTGAAGCTTTCTTT; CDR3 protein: CASRETLGANTEAFF
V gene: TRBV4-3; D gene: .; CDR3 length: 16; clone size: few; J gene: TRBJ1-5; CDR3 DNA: TGCGCCAGCAGCCAAGAGTCGGGAAATAGCAATCAGCCCCAGCATTTT; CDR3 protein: CASSQESGNSNQPQHF
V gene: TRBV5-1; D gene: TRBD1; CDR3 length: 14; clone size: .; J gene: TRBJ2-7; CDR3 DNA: TGCGCCAGCAGGGCCGGGACAGGGTTCTACGAGCAGTACTTC; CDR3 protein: CASRAGTGFYEQYF
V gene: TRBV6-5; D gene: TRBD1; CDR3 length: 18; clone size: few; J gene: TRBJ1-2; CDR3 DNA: TGTGCCAGCAGTCCCTACACCGGGACAGGCTCGATATCGTATGGCTACACCTTC; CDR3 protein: CASSPYTGTGSISYGYTF
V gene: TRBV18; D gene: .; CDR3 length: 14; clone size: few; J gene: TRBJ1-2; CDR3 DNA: TGTGCCAGCTCACCCTCGTATGGCGACGATGGCTACACCTTC; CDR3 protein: CASSPSYGDDGYTF
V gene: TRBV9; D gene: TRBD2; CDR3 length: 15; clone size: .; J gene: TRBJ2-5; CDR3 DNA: TGTGCCAGCAGCCTCAAGGAGGGACTAGGAGAGACCCAGTACTTC; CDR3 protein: CASSLKEGLGETQYF
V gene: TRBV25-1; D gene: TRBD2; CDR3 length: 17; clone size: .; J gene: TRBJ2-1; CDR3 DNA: TGTGCCAGCAGGCCTCCCCCCGGACTAGCGGGGGGTGACGAGCAGTTCTTC; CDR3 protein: CASRPPPGLAGGDEQFF
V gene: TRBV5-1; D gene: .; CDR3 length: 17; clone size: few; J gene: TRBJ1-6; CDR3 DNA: TGCGCCAGCAGCTTAACAGGGCTAAGCTCCTATAATTCACCCCTCCACTTT; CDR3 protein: CASSLTGLSSYNSPLHF
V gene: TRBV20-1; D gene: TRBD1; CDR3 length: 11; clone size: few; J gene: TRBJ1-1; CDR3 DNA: TGCAGTGCTAGAGAAACGACAGGGGCTTTCTTT; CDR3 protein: CSARETTGAFF
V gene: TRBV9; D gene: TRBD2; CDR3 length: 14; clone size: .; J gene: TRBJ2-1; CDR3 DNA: TGTGCCAGCAGCAAGGGACTAGCTTCCAATGAGCAGTTCTTC; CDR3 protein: CASSKGLASNEQFF
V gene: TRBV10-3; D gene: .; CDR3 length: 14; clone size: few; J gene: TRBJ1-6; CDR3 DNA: TGTGCCAGCCAACCGGTCGGAGGAGAGTCACCCCTCCACTTT; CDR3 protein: CASQPVGGESPLHF